This TCR beta chain is drawn from a study of blood T cell repertoires in COVID-19. Study overall: COVID-19 samples collected from the United States, Italy and Spain covered acute and convalescent phases. T cells, B-cell-depleted T cells, or PBMCs supplied cDNA or gDNA.

Germline assignment: CDR1 SGHDT and CDR2 YYEEEE. CDR3 size: 17 residues. V lost 0 bases, J lost 2 bases, and 17 bases lay in between. How the authors handled the data: Cell counts per sample came from amplifying reference gene primers. The table came from immunoSEQ multiplex PCR; TCRdb's copy has only in-frame clones and leaves some out. V and J calls plus clone size are reproduced from that table; the DNA served to infer D and trimming. Altogether 200,000 to 300,000 clones are present, approximately 90% being singletons, with the ten largest covering around 3.5%. Material for sequencing was peripheral blood. The genes are TRBV5-6 and TRBJ2-5, with a weak D call TRBD2 (7 bases). This TCR derives from a woman aged 40-49 years with acute or convalescent COVID-19. CDR3 sequence reads: CASSLARGEGDQETQYF. DNA of the CDR3: TGTGCCAGCAGCTTGGCCCGTGGGGAGGGGGATCAAGAGACCCAGTACTTC.